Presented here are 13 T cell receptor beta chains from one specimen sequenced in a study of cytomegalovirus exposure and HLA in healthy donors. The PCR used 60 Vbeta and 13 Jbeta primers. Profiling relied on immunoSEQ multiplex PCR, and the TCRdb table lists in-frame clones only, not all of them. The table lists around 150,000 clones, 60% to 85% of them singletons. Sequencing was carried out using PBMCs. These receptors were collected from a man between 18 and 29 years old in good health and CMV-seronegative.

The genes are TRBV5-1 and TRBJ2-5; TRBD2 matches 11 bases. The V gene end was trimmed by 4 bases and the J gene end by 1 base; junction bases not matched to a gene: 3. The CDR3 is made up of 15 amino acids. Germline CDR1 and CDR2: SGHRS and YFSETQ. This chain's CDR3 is CASSAGLAVQETQYF. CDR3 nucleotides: TGCGCCAGCAGCGCGGGACTAGCGGTCCAAGAGACCCAGTACTTC.

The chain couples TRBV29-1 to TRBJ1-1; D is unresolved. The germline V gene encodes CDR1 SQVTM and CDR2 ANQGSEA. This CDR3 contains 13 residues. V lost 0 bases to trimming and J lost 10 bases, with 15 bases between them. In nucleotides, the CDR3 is TGCAGCGTTGAAGATCGTTTGGGTCTAGGAGCTTTCTTT. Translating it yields CSVEDRLGLGAFF.

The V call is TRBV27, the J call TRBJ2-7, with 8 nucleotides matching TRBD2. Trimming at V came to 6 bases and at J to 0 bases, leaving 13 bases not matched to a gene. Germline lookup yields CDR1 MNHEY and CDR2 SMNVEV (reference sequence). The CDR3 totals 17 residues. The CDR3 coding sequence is TGTGCCAGCAGCCGGGAAGCGGGGGCCTCCAGCTCCTACGAGCAGTACTTC. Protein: CASSREAGASSSYEQYF.

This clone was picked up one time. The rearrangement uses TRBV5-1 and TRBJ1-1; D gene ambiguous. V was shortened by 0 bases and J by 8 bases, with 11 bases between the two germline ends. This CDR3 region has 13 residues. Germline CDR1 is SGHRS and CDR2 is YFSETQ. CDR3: CASSLELGGEAFF. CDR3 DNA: TGCGCCAGCAGCTTGGAGTTGGGAGGGGAAGCTTTCTTT. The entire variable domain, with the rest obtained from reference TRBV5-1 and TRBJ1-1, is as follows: KAGVTQTPRYLIKTRGQQVTLSCSPISGHRSVSWYQQTPGQGLQFLFEYFSETQRNKGNFPGRFSGRQFSNSRSEMNVSTLELGDSALYLCASSLELGGEAFFGQGTRLTVV.

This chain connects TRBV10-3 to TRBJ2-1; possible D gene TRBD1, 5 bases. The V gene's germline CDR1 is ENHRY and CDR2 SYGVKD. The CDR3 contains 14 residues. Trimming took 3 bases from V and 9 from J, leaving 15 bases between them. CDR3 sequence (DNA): TGTGCCATCAGTGATTCGCCAGGGCGTAGTGAGCAGTTCTTC. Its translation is CAISDSPGRSEQFF.

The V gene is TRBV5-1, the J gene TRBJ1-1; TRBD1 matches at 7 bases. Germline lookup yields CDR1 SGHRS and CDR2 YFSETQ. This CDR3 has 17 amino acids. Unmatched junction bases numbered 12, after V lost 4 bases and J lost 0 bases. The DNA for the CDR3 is TGCGCCAGCAGCCCAGACAGGGATGGAGGAGTGAACACTGAAGCTTTCTTT. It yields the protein CASSPDRDGGVNTEAFF.

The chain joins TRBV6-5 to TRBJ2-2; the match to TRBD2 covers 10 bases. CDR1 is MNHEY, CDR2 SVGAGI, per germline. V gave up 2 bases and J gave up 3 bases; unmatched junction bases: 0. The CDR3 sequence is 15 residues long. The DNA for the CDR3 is TGTGCCAGCAGTTACCTAGCGGGGGACACCGGGGAGCTGTTTTTT. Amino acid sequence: CASSYLAGDTGELFF.

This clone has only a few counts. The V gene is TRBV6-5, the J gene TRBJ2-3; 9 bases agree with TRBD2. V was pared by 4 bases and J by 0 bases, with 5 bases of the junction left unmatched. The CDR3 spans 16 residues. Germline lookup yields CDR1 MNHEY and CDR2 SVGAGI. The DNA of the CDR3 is TGTGCCAGCAGTTCATTAGCGGGGGCTAGCACAGATACGCAGTATTTT. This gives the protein CASSSLAGASTDTQYF.

The CDR3 sequence is CAISAPGQPYNEQFF. Here the CDR3 DNA reads TGTGCCATCAGTGCCCCGGGACAGCCGTACAATGAGCAGTTCTTC. The V call is TRBV10-3, the J call TRBJ2-1; 7 bases are shared with TRBD1. Germline trimming cut 4 bases from V and 4 bases from J; bases unmatched to any gene: 7. The CDR3 has 15 residues. Germline V gives CDR1 ENHRY, CDR2 SYGVKD.

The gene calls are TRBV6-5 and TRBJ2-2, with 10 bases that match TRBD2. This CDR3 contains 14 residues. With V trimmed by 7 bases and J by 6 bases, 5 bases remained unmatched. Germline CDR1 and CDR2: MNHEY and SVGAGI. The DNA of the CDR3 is TGTGCCAGCAACAGAGCGGGAGGGGCCGGGGAGCTGTTTTTT. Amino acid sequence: CASNRAGGAGELFF.

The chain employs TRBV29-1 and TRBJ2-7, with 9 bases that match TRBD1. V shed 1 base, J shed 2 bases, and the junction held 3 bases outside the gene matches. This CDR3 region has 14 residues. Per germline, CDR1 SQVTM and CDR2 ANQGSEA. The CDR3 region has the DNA TGCAGCGTTGAAGTGGGACAGGGTCCCTACGAGCAGTACTTC. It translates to CSVEVGQGPYEQYF.

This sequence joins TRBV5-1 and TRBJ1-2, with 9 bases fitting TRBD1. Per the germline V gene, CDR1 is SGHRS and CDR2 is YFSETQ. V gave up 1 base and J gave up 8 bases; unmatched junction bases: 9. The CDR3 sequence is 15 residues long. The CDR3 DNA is TGCGCCAGCAGCTTGTATGGTGAGGGGACAGGGGGCTACACCTTC. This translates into CASSLYGEGTGGYTF.

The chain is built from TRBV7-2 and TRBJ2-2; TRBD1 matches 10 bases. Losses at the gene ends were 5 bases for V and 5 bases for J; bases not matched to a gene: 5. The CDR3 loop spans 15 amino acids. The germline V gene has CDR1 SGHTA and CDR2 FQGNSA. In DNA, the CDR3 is TGTGCCAGCAGCCCTCGGACAGGGGGGACCGGGGAGCTGTTTTTT. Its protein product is CASSPRTGGTGELFF.